A selection of T cell receptor beta chains follows, all from one sample in a study of lymphopenia after photon versus proton radiotherapy. Libraries were prepared by immunoSEQ multiplex PCR; TCRdb keeps only in-frame clonotypes and omits some of them. The table records around 25,000 clones, about 88% of them present only once. The sequencing used peripheral blood, collected from a patient treated with photon-based radiotherapy. All receptors derive from a woman aged 45 to 65 with cholangiocarcinoma. The conserved cysteine and the conserved F or W are not part of the CDR3 here.

v_gene,j_gene,CDR3aa
TRBV7-8,TRBJ1-2,ASSLDRWVGIGYT
TRBV6-6,TRBJ2-5,ASSHPPGRGQETQY
TRBV5-6,TRBJ1-3,ASSRPTGSRVGSGNTIY
TRBV5-6,TRBJ1-2,ASLRDSDGYT
TRBV5-4,TRBJ1-5,ASSSYPGVNQPQH
TRBV6-5,TRBJ1-4,ASGLWQGNEKLF
TRBV10-1,TRBJ2-3,ASSLDTSTDTQY
TRBV27,TRBJ1-5,ASSFRDSNQPQH
TRBV30,TRBJ1-1,AWSWTVGAF
TRBV19,TRBJ2-7,ASSIGQGSYEQY
TRBV19,TRBJ1-2,ASSIGQGGGYT
TRBV9,TRBJ1-6,ASSTVRTGGYNSPLH
TRBV11-2,TRBJ1-3,ASSLGNPGNTIY
TRBV6-1,TRBJ2-1,ASSVGLADYNEQF
TRBV29-1,TRBJ2-7,SVRDGTYEQY
TRBV11-2,TRBJ1-2,ASSLVESWNYGYT
TRBV10-3,TRBJ1-1,AIKGQGAESEAF
TRBV28,TRBJ2-5,ASRFPMGETQY
TRBV6-5,TRBJ2-7,ASSYSYGESYEQY
TRBV27,TRBJ1-5,ASSVTGENQPQH
TRBV9,TRBJ2-1,ASRAQGDNEQF
TRBV2,TRBJ1-1,ASIARDINTEAF
TRBV7-9,TRBJ2-2,ASSSTGGPGELF
TRBV4-3,TRBJ2-1,ASSQDHPSAFLNEQF
TRBV6-6,TRBJ2-7,ASSLKGLLWYEQY
TRBV5-1,TRBJ1-1,ASSLVGGGSNTEAF
TRBV21-1,TRBJ2-7,ASSKAC
TRBV28,TRBJ2-6,AARNRGSGANVLT
TRBV5-1,TRBJ1-4,ASSFGPGPTNEKLF
TRBV7-9,TRBJ2-1,ASSSGGSYNEQF
TRBV21-1,TRBJ2-2,ASSKEGTSPRELF
TRBV6-6,TRBJ1-3,ATSSGNTIY
TRBV10-3,TRBJ2-1,AAAGGDPYNEQF
TRBV5-1,TRBJ1-1,ASSLDGTNTEAF
TRBV6-6,TRBJ1-5,AIGGAVSYQPQH
TRBV5-6,TRBJ1-5,ASSLGGFDLYQPQH
TRBV19,TRBJ2-2,ASIPHSAVGTNTGELF
TRBV5-1,TRBJ2-1,ASSPTSGGASYNEQF
TRBV19,TRBJ2-7,ASSTQHHYEQY
TRBV7-8,TRBJ2-5,ASRPGQGALETQY
TRBV2,TRBJ1-4,ASSGLPGEKLF
TRBV11-2,TRBJ2-1,ASSSLSGARMDEQF
TRBV18,TRBJ2-1,ATLGGNEQF
TRBV5-1,TRBJ1-2,ASSLEARTNYGYT
TRBV15,TRBJ2-1,ATSRGHSSYNEQF
TRBV7-9,TRBJ2-7,ASSATRGGGPYEQY
TRBV23-1,TRBJ1-2,ASSHLQGLNYGYT
TRBV19,TRBJ1-1,ASSIGQGILNTEAF
TRBV29-1,TRBJ1-1,SVLQSSNAEAF
TRBV19,TRBJ2-3,ASSWASADTQY
TRBV19,TRBJ1-4,ASRWANEKLF
TRBV4-3,TRBJ1-4,ASSQEGQPNEKLF
TRBV27,TRBJ1-1,ASSLGQMNTEAF